This T cell receptor (beta chain) was observed in a study of T cells after yellow fever vaccination. MiXCR was run by TCRdb on the 5' RACE reads, yielding one entry per CDR3 protein. The sample holds under 300,000 distinct CDR3 sequences, less than 9% seen once. Overall study findings and caveats: The study noted that FACS-sorted repertoires could contain abundant clonotypes contaminating from the bulk population.

Of note for this clonotype: Its target is unknown.

V lost 3 bases and J 4 bases, leaving 15 bases between the germline ends. Germline V gives CDR1 SGHRS, CDR2 YFSETQ. The CDR3 is 15 residues long. The gene calls are TRBV5-1 and TRBJ2-3; a possible D gene is TRBD2 (6 bases). This receptor was taken from a man aged 25-45 years who received the YFV17D yellow fever vaccine. The sequencing used CD4+ T cells sorted from PBMCs, collected 15 days after the yellow fever booster vaccination. CDR3 bases: TGCGCCAGCAGCTGGGGGGAGGCTCGGGCAGATACGCAGTATTTT. It is translated as CASSWGEARADTQYF.